This T cell receptor (beta chain) is from a study of shared clonotypes between healthy human individuals. Whole-study context: Per donor, three plates held CD4 naive cells, three held CD4 memory, two held CD8 naive and one held CD8 memory.

With regard to this clone: Its specificity is not known.

Researchers partitioned CD4+ cells into CD45RA+ naive and CD45RA-negative memory subsets. Trimming pared 4 bases from V and 1 base from J, leaving 7 bases between. The CDR3 runs to 13 residues. Germline V gives CDR1 MGHDK, CDR2 SYGVNS. Findings of the study overall: Sorted-subset sequencing was shown by rarefaction to be incomplete despite large depth. Around 5% of naive CD4 clonotypes were common to a few donors.

Method: immunoSEQ multiplex PCR; TCRdb's copy keeps in-frame clones and lacks some. The table records about 2.4 million clones, 90% to 95% of them present only once. The material sequenced was naive CD4+ T cells sorted from blood. The subset: CD45RA+ positively selected. J is TRBJ1-1 and V is TRBV25-1, with D maybe TRBD1 (6 bases). The TCR was taken from a man between 18 and 35 years old in good health. The CDR3 reads CASSVDRNTEAFF. CDR3 bases: TGTGCCAGCAGTGTGGACAGGAACACTGAAGCTTTCTTT. The full variable domain, rest sourced from reference TRBV25-1 and TRBJ1-1, is EADIYQTPRYLVIGTGKKITLECSQTMGHDKMYWYQQDPGMELHLIHYSYGVNSTEKGDLSSESTVSRIRTEHFPLTLESARPSHTSQYLCASSVDRNTEAFFGQGTRLTVV.